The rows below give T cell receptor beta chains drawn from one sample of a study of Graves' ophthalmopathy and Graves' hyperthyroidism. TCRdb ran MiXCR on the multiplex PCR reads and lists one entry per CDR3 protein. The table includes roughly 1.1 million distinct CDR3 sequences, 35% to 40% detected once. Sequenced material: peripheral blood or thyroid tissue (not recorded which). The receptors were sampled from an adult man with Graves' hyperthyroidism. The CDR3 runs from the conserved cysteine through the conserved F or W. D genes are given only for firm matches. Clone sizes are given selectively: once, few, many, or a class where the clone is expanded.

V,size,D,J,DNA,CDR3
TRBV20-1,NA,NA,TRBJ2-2,TGCAGTGCTAGGGATTATAGGGGCCGGACCGGGGAGCTGTTTTTT,CSARDYRGRTGELFF
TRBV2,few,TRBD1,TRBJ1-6,TGTGCCAGCAGTGGAAACACAGGGGGCGTAGGATCACCCCTCCACTTT,CASSGNTGGVGSPLHF
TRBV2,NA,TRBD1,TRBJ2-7,TGTGCCAGTAGAGTAGCCCAGGGGGCCATCTACGAGCAGTACTTC,CASRVAQGAIYEQYF
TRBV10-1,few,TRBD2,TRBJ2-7,TGCGCCAGCAGGACTAGCGGGAGACCAAGCTCCTACGAGCAGTACTTC,CASRTSGRPSSYEQYF
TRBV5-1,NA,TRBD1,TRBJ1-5,TGCGCCAGCAGCTGGGGGACAGGGGGCTATCAGCCCCAGCATTTT,CASSWGTGGYQPQHF
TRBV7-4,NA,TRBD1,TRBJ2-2,TGTGCCAGCAGTCCAACAGGAGCGGGACAGGGGATCGGGGAGCTGTTTTTT,CASSPTGAGQGIGELFF
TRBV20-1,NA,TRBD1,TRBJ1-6,TGCAGTGCTACACAGGGGGCCAATTCACCCCTCCACTTT,CSATQGANSPLHF
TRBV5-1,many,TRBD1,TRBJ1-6,TGCGCCAGCAGCTTGGCCGGGACAGGGGTCTCAAATTCACCCCTCCACTTT,CASSLAGTGVSNSPLHF
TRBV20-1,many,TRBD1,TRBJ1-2,TGCAGTGCTAGAGGCGGAGGGGGCGCTTATGGCTACACCTTC,CSARGGGGAYGYTF
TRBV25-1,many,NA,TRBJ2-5,TGTGCCAGCAGTGAATATGTGATCCAAGAGACCCAGTACTTC,CASSEYVIQETQYF
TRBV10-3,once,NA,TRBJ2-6,TGTGCCATCAGTGGGGAGGGGGGCAAGGGTGGGGCCAACGTCCTGACTTTC,CAISGEGGKGGANVLTF
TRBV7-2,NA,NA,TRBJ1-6,TGTGCCAGCAGCACCCGGGACACCCCTGGCGTTTCACCCCTCCACTTT,CASSTRDTPGVSPLHF
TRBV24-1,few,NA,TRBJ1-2,TGTGCCACCAGTGATACCCTCGGAGGGTATGGCTACACCTTC,CATSDTLGGYGYTF
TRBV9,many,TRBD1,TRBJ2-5,TGTGCCAGCAGCATGACAGGGACCCGGGAGACCCAGTACTTC,CASSMTGTRETQYF
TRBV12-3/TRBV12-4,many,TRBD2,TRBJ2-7,TGTGCCAGCAGAAAGAATTGGGGGGGGAACGAGCAGTACTTC,CASRKNWGGNEQYF
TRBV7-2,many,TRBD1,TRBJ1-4,TGTGCCAGCAGCCCTCTGGGACAGGCCTTAGCTGGGGAAAAACTGTTTTTT,CASSPLGQALAGEKLFF
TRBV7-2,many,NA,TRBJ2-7,TGTGCCAGCAGCTTCCGGGGTCCAGGCAACCCCTACGAGCAGTACTTC,CASSFRGPGNPYEQYF
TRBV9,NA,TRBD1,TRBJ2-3,TGTGCCAGCAGCGCGGGACAGGCCTACACAGATACGCAGTATTTT,CASSAGQAYTDTQYF
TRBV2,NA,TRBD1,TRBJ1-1,TGTGCCAGCAGTTCCGGGACAGGGTACACTGAAGCTTTCTTT,CASSSGTGYTEAFF
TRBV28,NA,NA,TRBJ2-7,TGTGCCAGCAGAACCTGGACCGTTCCCCTCTCCTACGAGCAGTACTTC,CASRTWTVPLSYEQYF
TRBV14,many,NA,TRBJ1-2,TGTGCCAGCAGCCAAGTTGACAGGTCCTATGGCTACACCTTC,CASSQVDRSYGYTF
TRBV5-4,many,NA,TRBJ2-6,TGTGCCAGCAGCCGGACCGCTTCTGGGGCCAACGTCCTGACTTTC,CASSRTASGANVLTF
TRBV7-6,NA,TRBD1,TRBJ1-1,TGTGCCAGCAGCTTCAGGGACAGGCTGAACACTGAAGCTTTCTTT,CASSFRDRLNTEAFF
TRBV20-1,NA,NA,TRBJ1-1,TGCAGTGCTATCGGCACAGTAGCTCTGAACACTGAAGCTTTCTTT,CSAIGTVALNTEAFF
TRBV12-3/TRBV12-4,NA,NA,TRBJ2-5,TGTGCCAGCAGGCCGGTGACAGGAGGGGAGACCCAGTACTTC,CASRPVTGGETQYF
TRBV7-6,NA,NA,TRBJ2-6,TGTGCCAGCAGCTTAGAGTGGGGCTCTGGGGCCAACGTCCTGACTTTC,CASSLEWGSGANVLTF
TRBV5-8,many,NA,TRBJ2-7,TGTGCCAGCAGCTTGGATGGTTCGCACTACGAGCAGTACTTC,CASSLDGSHYEQYF
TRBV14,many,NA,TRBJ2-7,TGTGCCAGCAGCCAGCAAGTCACCTACGAGCAGTACTTC,CASSQQVTYEQYF
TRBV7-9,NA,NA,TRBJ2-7,TGTGCCAGCAGTGAAAGGGTAACAGGCGCTGCCTACGAGCAGTACTTC,CASSERVTGAAYEQYF
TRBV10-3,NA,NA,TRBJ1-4,TGTGCCATCAGCGACGGGATTAATGAAAAACTGTTTTTT,CAISDGINEKLFF
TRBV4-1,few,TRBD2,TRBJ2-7,TGCGCCAGCAGCCAAGTTCGTAGACTAGCGGGAGGCACCCAATACGAGCAGTACTTC,CASSQVRRLAGGTQYEQYF
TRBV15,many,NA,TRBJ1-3,TGTGCCACCAGCAGAGGCCCCAGCTCTGGAAACACCATATATTTT,CATSRGPSSGNTIYF
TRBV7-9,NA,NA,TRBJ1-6,TGTGCCAGCAGACGGCAGGGGAGTATTGATTCACCCCTCCACTTT,CASRRQGSIDSPLHF
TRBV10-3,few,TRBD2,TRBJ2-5,TGTGCCATCCGTGGGTCGCGGGAGGGGAACCAAGAGACCCAGTACTTC,CAIRGSREGNQETQYF
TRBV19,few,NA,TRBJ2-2,TGTGCCAGTAGTTTCGTCCAGGGGCGTGGGACCGGGGAGCTGTTTTTT,CASSFVQGRGTGELFF
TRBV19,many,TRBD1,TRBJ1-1,TGTGCCAGTAGGCCCGGCAGGGGGGGCACTGAAGCTTTCTTT,CASRPGRGGTEAFF
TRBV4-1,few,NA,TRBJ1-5,TGCGCCAGCAGCCAAGATTCTCCAGGGAACCAGCCCCAGCATTTT,CASSQDSPGNQPQHF
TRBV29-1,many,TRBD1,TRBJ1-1,TGCAGCGTCTCGGGACAGGCCAACACTGAAGCTTTCTTT,CSVSGQANTEAFF
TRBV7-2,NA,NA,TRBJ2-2,TGTGCCAGCAGCTTAGGAGGGATCGGCACCGGGGAGCTGTTTTTT,CASSLGGIGTGELFF
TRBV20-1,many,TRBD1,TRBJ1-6,TGCAGTGCTAGACCCAGGCAGGGGGGCAATTCACCCCTCCACTTT,CSARPRQGGNSPLHF
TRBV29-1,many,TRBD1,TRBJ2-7,TGCAGCGTTGCAATACAGGGGGCGAGTTACGAGCAGTACTTC,CSVAIQGASYEQYF
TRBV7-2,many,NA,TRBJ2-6,TGTGCCAGCAGCTCGCCCCTGTCTGGGGCCAACGTCCTGACTTTC,CASSSPLSGANVLTF
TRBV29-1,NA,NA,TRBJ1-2,TGCAGCGTACGCTCTACAGGAACTAACTATGGCTACACCTTC,CSVRSTGTNYGYTF
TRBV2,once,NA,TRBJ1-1,TGTGCCAGCAGCGGCATGGGGGTTGTGAACACTGAAGCTTTCTTT,CASSGMGVVNTEAFF
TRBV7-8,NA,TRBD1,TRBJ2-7,TGTGCCAGCACGCTCATGGGACAGGGGGCCGAGCAGTACTTC,CASTLMGQGAEQYF
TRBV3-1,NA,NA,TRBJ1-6,TGTGCCAGCAGCCGGGCGGCAACGACCCTCCACTTT,CASSRAATTLHF
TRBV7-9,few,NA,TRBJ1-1,TGTGCCAGCAGCTTAGTCATGGGGAAGTCTGAAGCTTTCTTT,CASSLVMGKSEAFF
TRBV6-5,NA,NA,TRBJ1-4,TGTGCCAGCAGTTACTCTTCCCCGGCGACAGCAACTAATGAAAAACTGTTTTTT,CASSYSSPATATNEKLFF
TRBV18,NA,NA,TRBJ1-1,TGTGCCAGCTCACCACCGTCAATTCAGGGGACCACTGAAGCTTTCTTT,CASSPPSIQGTTEAFF
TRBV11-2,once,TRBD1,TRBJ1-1,TGTGCCAGAACAGGGGTGAGCACTGAAGCTTTCTTT,CARTGVSTEAFF
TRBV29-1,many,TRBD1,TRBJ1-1,TGCAGTGCTCCAGGGGGGACTGAAGCTTTCTTT,CSAPGGTEAFF